The 13 T cell receptor beta chains listed next were all sequenced from one sample in a study of regulatory T cells in long-lasting Graves disease. Sequencing libraries for TCR beta were prepared with iRepertoire HTBI primers and Arm-PCR of CDR3 regions. TCRdb used MiXCR to reprocess the multiplex PCR reads, holding one entry per CDR3 protein. The data show around 500,000 distinct CDR3 sequences, with roughly 20% seen just once and 6.5% to 10% held by the top ten. Stated time point: persistent/refractory GD, antithyroid drugs over 5 years with positive TRAb. PBMCs were the source of the RNA used for TCR sequencing. This specimen consisted of peripheral blood mononuclear cells (PBMCs), obtained when the disease was refractory, from a patient treated with antithyroid drugs. Source of these receptors: a female donor with Graves disease.

The chain uses TRBV4-3 and TRBJ2-7; 9 bases line up with TRBD1. This CDR3 comprises 14 residues. The germline V gene encodes CDR1 LGHNA and CDR2 YSLEER. J was trimmed by 6 bases and V by 0 bases; bases with no gene match: 3. DNA for the CDR3: TGCGCCAGCAGCCAAGATGGGACAGGGCGCGAGCAGTACTTC. The encoded protein is CASSQDGTGREQYF.

The table lists this clonotype with a few counts. The V call is TRBV10-3, the J call TRBJ2-7, with 8 bases aligning to TRBD2. Trimming cost V 8 bases and J 4 bases; bases outside gene matches: 7. The CDR3 has 13 amino acids. Germline-derived CDR1 and CDR2 are ENHRY and SYGVKD. CDR3 in DNA: TGTGCCATCGGGGCGGGAGGAGGTTACGAGCAGTACTTC. Translation gives CAIGAGGGYEQYF.

With regard to this clonotype: A much larger clone differs from this one at a single base, so this may be a read error. The chain uses TRBV7-9 and TRBJ1-1; 10 bases map to TRBD1. The V gene's germline CDR1 is SEHNR and CDR2 FQNEAQ (reference sequence). The CDR3 runs 13 residues. The J segment lost 5 bases and the V segment lost 5 bases, leaving 2 bases of the junction unmatched. The DNA of the CDR3 is TGTGCCAGCAGCGGGACAGGGGTAACTGAAGCTTTCTTT. Its protein product is CASSGTGVTEAFF. Combining the CDR3 with reference TRBV7-9 and TRBJ1-1 gives the whole variable domain DTGVSQNPRHKITKRGQNVTFRCDPISEHNRLYWYRQTLGQGPEFLTYFQNEAQLEKSRLLSDRFSAERPKGSFSTLEIQRTEQGDSAMYLCASSGTGVTEAFFGQGTRLTVV.

This clonotype came up many times. The V and J genes are TRBV11-2 and TRBJ2-7; 7 bases align to TRBD1. This CDR3 region has 14 residues. In germline, CDR1 is SGHAT, CDR2 FQNNGV. V lost 5 bases to trimming and J lost 4 bases; unmatched junction nucleotides: 8. Written as DNA, the CDR3 is TGTGCCAGCAGCCCCATGACAGGGTGGTACGAGCAGTACTTC. This gives the protein CASSPMTGWYEQYF.

This clonotype was detected only a few times. The chain recombines TRBV5-1 with TRBJ2-5; 10 bases align to TRBD2. J was trimmed by 4 bases and V by 2 bases; bases with no gene match: 5. Germline assignment: CDR1 SGHRS and CDR2 YFSETQ. The CDR3 is made up of 15 amino acids. The CDR3 loop is CASSFLAGVAETQYF. CDR3 coding DNA: TGCGCCAGCAGCTTCCTAGCGGGAGTTGCAGAGACCCAGTACTTC.

This clonotype was detected ten times or more. This sequence joins TRBV12-5 and TRBJ2-7; no clear D gene. Germline V lookup: CDR1 LGHNT, CDR2 FRNRAP. The CDR3 length is 12 residues. Trimming left V 5 bases short and J 7 bases short, with 12 bases between. The CDR3 nucleotides are TGTGCTAGTGGTCGCCATTCGGCGGAGCAGTACTTC. It is translated as CASGRHSAEQYF.

The sample holds many counts of this clonotype. The chain uses TRBV20-1 and TRBJ2-7, with a possible D match to TRBD2 (6 bases). The CDR3 has 13 residues. The ends were cut back, 5 bases at V and 3 bases at J, with 14 bases in the middle. CDR1 is DFQATT, CDR2 SNEGSKA, per germline (reference sequence). The CDR3 coding sequence is TGCAGTGCTGGCTTGGGGGGAGGCTACGAGCAGTACTTC. This sequence encodes CSAGLGGGYEQYF.

The J gene is TRBJ1-1, the V gene TRBV7-3; 7 nucleotides line up with TRBD1. Germline loops: CDR1 SGHTA, CDR2 FQGTGA. J lost 5 bases, V lost 6 bases, and 9 bases had no gene match. The CDR3 sequence is 14 residues long. The CDR3 DNA is TGTGCCAGCAGAGGGGCTGCAGGGGGAACTGAAGCTTTCTTT. Amino acid sequence: CASRGAAGGTEAFF.

The sample holds many counts of this clonotype. The J gene is TRBJ1-4, the V gene TRBV2; TRBD1 matches at 11 bases. The CDR3 has 15 amino acids. The V segment lost 6 bases and the J segment 5 bases; nucleotides outside the gene matches: 5. Germline values: CDR1 SNHLY, CDR2 FYNNEI. CDR3 nucleotide sequence: TGTGCCAGCAGGAGGGACAGGGGGGCGAATGAAAAACTGTTTTTT. Amino acid sequence: CASRRDRGANEKLFF.

This clonotype was seen a handful of times. The CDR3 protein is CAISQRGGREAFF. The CDR3 bases are TGTGCCATCAGCCAGAGGGGCGGAAGAGAAGCTTTCTTT. The chain combines TRBV10-3 with TRBJ1-1; possible D gene TRBD1, 5 bases. In germline, CDR1 is ENHRY, CDR2 SYGVKD. The CDR3 consists of 13 residues. The germline V and J ends were trimmed by 6 bases and 8 bases, with 16 bases remaining between them.

The table lists this clonotype with many counts. The CDR3 DNA follows: TGTGCCAGCAGCCAAGCGAGGAACACTGAAGCTTTCTTT. Its protein product is CASSQARNTEAFF. The V call is TRBV3-1, the J call TRBJ1-1, with D hard to call. Per germline, CDR1 LGHDT and CDR2 YNNKEL (reference sequence). Trimming pared 1 base from V and 1 base from J, leaving 4 bases between. This CDR3 spans 13 amino acids.

This clonotype has a handful of counts. The rearrangement joins TRBV9 to TRBJ2-7; TRBD1 agrees at 7 bases. CDR1 SGDLS and CDR2 YYNGEE come from the germline V gene. V shed 2 bases and J 0 bases; nucleotides not matched to a gene: 2. This CDR3 spans 14 amino acids. Here the CDR3 reads CASSVTGASYEQYF. In DNA, the CDR3 is TGTGCCAGCAGCGTTACAGGGGCCTCCTACGAGCAGTACTTC. Complete variable domain (other parts from reference TRBV9 and TRBJ2-7): DSGVTQTPKHLITATGQRVTLRCSPRSGDLSVYWYQQSLDQGLQFLIQYYNGEERAKGNILERFSAQQFPDLHSELNLSSLELGDSALYFCASSVTGASYEQYFGPGTRLTVT.

By share, this clonotype counts as medium-sized. V gene TRBV7-3 combines with J gene TRBJ1-1, with D maybe TRBD1 (6 bases). V lost 6 bases and J 3 bases, leaving 11 bases between the germline ends. The length of the CDR3 is 13 residues. Germline loops: CDR1 SGHTA, CDR2 FQGTGA. CDR3 sequence reads: CASSLQGYTEAFF. As DNA, the CDR3 is TGTGCCAGCAGTTTACAGGGCTACACTGAAGCTTTCTTT.